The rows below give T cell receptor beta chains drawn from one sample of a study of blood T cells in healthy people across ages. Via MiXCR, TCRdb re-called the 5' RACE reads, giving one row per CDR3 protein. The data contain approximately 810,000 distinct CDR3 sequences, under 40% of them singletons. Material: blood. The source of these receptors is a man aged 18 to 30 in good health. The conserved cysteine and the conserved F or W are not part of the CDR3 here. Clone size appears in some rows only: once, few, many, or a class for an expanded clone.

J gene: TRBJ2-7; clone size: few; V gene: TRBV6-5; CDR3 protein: ASSDTGGEQY
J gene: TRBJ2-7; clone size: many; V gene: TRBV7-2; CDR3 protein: ASSPYQGEQY
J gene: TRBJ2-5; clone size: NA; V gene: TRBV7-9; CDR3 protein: ASSLGLAEEAQY
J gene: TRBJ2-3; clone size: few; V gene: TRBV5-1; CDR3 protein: ASSLATDTVGDTQY
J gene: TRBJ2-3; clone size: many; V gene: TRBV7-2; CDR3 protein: ASSWFGDTQY
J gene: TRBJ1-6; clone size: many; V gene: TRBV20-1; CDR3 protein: SATSELYNSPLH
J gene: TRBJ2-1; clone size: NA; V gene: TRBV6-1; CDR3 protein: ASTPRGPPLDEQF
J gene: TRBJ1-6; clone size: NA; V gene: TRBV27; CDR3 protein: ASSLSAERRTGSSPLH
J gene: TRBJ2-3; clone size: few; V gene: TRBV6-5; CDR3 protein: ASSYSGGGAGDTQY
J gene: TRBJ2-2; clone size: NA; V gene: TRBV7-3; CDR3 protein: ASSFVGGRDTGELF
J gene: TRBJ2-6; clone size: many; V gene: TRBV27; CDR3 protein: ASNSPASGANVLT
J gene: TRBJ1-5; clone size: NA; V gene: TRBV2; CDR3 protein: ASRFQASNQPQH
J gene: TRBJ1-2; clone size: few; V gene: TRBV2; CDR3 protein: ASRTGVGYT
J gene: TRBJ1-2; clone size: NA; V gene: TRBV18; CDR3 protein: ASSPGEPSHGYT
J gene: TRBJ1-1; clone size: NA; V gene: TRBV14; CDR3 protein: ASGNWEDTEAF
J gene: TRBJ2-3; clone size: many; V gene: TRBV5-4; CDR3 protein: ASSLGGSRGTDTQY
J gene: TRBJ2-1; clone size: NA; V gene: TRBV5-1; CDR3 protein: ASSPQTSSIPNEQF
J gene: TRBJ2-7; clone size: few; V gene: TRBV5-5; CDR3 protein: ASSRRSYEQY
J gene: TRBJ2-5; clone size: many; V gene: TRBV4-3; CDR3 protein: ASSQDRGGETQY
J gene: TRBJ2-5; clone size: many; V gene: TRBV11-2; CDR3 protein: ASSVEQAFGETQY
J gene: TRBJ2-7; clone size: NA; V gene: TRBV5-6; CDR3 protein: ASSLVKLAGTYNEQY
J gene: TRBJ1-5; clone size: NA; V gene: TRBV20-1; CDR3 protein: SARDLSGGQPQH
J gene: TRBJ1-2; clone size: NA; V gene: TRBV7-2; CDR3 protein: ASSPSDIRGYGYT
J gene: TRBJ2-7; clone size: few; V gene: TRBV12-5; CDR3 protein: ASGLSDRGSYEQY
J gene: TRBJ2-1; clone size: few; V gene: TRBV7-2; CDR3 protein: ASTPNSGVSYNEQF
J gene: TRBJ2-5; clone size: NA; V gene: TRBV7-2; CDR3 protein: ASSLGLAGYNEQY
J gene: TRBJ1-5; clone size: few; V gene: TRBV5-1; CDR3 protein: ASSLGTGGLGNQPQH
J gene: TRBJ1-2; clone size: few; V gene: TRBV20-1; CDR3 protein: SARVGDFTYGYT
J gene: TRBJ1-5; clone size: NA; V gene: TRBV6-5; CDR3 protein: ASRFTSGGDQPQH
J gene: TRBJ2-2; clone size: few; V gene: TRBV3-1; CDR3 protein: ASSLPGPSNTGELF
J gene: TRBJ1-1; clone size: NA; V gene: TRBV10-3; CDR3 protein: AISEMAGGEDTEAF
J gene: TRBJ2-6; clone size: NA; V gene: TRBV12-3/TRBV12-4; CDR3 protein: ASSRGFSGANVLT
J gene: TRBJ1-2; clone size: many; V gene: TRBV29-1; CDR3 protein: SVVWGLNDGYT
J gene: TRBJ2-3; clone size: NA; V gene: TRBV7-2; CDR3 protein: ASSDPGQGMPTLTDTQY
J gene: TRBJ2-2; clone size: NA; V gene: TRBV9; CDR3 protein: VSSPGQITGELF
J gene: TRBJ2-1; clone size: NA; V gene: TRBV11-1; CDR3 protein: ASRYARGRSYNEQF
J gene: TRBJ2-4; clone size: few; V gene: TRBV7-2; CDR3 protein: ASSEGQIQY
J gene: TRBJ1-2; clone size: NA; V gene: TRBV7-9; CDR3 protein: ASSFPERVSGYT
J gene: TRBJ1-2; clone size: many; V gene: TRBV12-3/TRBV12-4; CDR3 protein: ASSLGQGVGGYT
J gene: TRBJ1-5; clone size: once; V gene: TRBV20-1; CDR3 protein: SAWDGYNNQPQH
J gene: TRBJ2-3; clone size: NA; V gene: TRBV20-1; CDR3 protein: SARDVGGANTQY
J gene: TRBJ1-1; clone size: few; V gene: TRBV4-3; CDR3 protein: ASSQDGQVNTEAF
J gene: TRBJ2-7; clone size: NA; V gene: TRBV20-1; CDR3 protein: SARQAGPYEQY
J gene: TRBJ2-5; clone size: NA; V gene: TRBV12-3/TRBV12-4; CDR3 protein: ASSDPGGIQETQY
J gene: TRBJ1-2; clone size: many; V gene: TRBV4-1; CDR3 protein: ASSQKAPEDYGYT
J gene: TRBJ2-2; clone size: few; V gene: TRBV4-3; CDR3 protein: ASSQDPASVGELF
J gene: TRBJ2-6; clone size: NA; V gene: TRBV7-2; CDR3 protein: ASSRVPSGANVLT
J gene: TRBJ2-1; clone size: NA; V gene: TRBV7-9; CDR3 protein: ASSTSGGASYNEQF
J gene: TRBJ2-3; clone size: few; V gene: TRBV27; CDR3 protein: ASSLMTSGGTDTQY
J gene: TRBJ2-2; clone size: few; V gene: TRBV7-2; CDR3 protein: ASSSDNPNTGELF
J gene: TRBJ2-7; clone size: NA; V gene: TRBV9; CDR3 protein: ASSSTGFPYEQY
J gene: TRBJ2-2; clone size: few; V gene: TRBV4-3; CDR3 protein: ASSQGINTGELF